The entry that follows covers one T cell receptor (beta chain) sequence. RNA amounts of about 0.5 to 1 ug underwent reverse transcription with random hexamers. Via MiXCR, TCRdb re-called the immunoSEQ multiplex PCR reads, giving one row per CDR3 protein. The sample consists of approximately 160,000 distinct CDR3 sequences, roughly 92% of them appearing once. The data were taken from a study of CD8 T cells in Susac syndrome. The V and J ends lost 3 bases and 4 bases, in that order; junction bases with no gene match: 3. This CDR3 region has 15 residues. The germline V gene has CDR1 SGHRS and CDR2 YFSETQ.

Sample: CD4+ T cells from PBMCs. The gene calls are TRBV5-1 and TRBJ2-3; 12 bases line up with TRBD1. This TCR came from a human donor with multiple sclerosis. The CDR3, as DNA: TGCGCCAGCAGCTCCCGGGACAGGGGGCCAGATACGCAGTATTTT. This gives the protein CASSSRDRGPDTQYF.